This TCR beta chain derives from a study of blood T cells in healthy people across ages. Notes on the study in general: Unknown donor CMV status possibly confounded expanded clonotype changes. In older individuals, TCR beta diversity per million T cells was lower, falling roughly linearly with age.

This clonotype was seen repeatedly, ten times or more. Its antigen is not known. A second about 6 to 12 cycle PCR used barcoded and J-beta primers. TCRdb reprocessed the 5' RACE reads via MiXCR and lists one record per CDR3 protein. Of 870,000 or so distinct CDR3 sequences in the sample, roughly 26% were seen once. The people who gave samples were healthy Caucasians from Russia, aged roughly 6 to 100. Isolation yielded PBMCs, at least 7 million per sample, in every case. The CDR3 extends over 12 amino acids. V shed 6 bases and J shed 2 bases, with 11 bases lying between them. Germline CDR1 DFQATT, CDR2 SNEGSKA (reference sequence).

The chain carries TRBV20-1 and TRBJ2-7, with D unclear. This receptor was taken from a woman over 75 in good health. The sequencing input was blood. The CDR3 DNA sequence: TGCAGTGCACGCCGGACCCCCTACGAGCAGTACTTC. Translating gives CSARRTPYEQYF.